These T cell receptor beta chains were read from a single sample in a study of T cell responses to AZD1222 COVID-19 vaccine. The method was immunoSEQ multiplex PCR; TCRdb's version includes in-frame clones alone and lacks a portion of them. The sample yields some 120,000 clones, 92% seen once. Material: peripheral blood, obtained 28 days after the second AZD1222 dose. These receptors originate from an adult who received the AZD1222 COVID-19 vaccine. Both conserved end residues are part of each CDR3. D genes are given only for firm matches. Size tells how often a clone was seen (once, few, many) or the class of an expanded clone, and some rows leave it out.

clone_size	v_call	j_call	cdr3_length	d_call	cdr3_aa	cdr3_nt
.	TRBV18	TRBJ2-5	14	.	CASSPLEGVETQYF	TGTGCCAGCTCACCACTTGAAGGGGTAGAGACCCAGTACTTC
.	TRBV7-9	TRBJ1-2	16	TRBD1	CASSPGGGTRGRGYTF	TGTGCCAGCAGCCCAGGGGGTGGGACCCGCGGTCGGGGCTACACCTTC
.	TRBV11-2	TRBJ1-1	12	.	CASSWEGTEAFF	TGTGCCAGCAGCTGGGAGGGCACTGAAGCTTTCTTT
.	TRBV6-5	TRBJ2-7	16	.	CASSYEGPGVSYEQYF	TGTGCCAGCAGTTACGAGGGGCCAGGAGTTTCCTACGAGCAGTACTTC
.	TRBV19	TRBJ2-5	16	.	CASSLAGTQGWETQYF	TGTGCCAGTAGTTTAGCCGGGACTCAAGGATGGGAGACCCAGTACTTC
.	TRBV7-2	TRBJ1-5	15	.	CASSRIPGVNQPQHF	TGTGCCAGCAGCAGAATACCGGGGGTCAATCAGCCCCAGCATTTT
.	TRBV27	TRBJ1-3	16	.	CASSSGQGRIGNTIYF	TGTGCCAGCAGTTCGGGCCAAGGGCGGATTGGAAACACCATATATTTT
once	TRBV4-2	TRBJ1-3	14	.	CASSQDLDGNTIYF	TGTGCCAGCAGCCAAGATTTAGACGGAAACACCATATATTTT
.	TRBV9	TRBJ1-2	15	.	CASSPSPGTALWRTF	TGTGCCAGCAGCCCGAGCCCCGGGACGGCACTATGGCGGACCTTC
.	TRBV19	TRBJ1-1	13	.	CASSSGRNTEAFF	TGTGCCAGTAGTTCAGGAAGGAACACTGAAGCTTTCTTT
few	TRBV5-1	TRBJ2-7	13	.	CASSFTQGYEQYF	TGCGCCAGCAGCTTCACACAGGGCTACGAGCAGTACTTC
.	TRBV3-1/TRBV3-2	TRBJ2-3	15	.	CASSQGWASTDTQYF	TGTGCCAGCAGCCAGGGGTGGGCGAGCACAGATACGCAGTATTTT
.	TRBV27	TRBJ1-2	14	.	CASSPSGGLEGYTF	TGTGCCAGCAGTCCCTCCGGGGGGCTGGAAGGCTACACCTTC
.	TRBV15	TRBJ1-1	16	.	CATSPPFFRSGTEAFF	TGTGCCACCAGCCCCCCCTTTTTTAGGAGCGGGACTGAAGCTTTCTTT
.	TRBV2	TRBJ1-3	11	.	CASKGGNTIYF	TGTGCCAGCAAGGGGGGAAACACCATATATTTT
.	TRBV11-3	TRBJ2-2	13	.	CASSSTVTGELFF	TGTGCCAGCAGCTCCACCGTCACCGGGGAGCTGTTTTTT
once	TRBV3-1/TRBV3-2	TRBJ1-4	17	.	CASSQGVWTSGGEKLFF	TGTGCCAGCAGCCAAGGAGTTTGGACAAGTGGAGGTGAAAAACTGTTTTTT
.	TRBV27	TRBJ1-1	17	.	CASSFSGAGLWVTEAFF	TGTGCCAGCAGTTTCAGCGGGGCGGGACTTTGGGTCACTGAAGCTTTCTTT
.	TRBV5-1	TRBJ2-5	16	.	CASSSRDMSLGETQYF	TGCGCCAGCAGCTCGAGGGACATGTCCCTTGGGGAGACCCAGTACTTC
.	TRBV18	TRBJ1-3	14	.	CASSPERAGNTIYF	TGTGCCAGCTCACCCGAGAGGGCTGGAAACACCATATATTTT
.	TRBV6-1	TRBJ1-1	15	.	CASSEVVGSGTEAFF	TGTGCCAGCAGTGAGGTGGTAGGGTCGGGGACTGAAGCTTTCTTT
once	TRBV10-1	TRBJ1-1	16	.	CASSGTRGGDNTEAFF	TGCGCCAGCAGTGGAACGCGTGGGGGCGATAACACTGAAGCTTTCTTT
.	TRBV2	TRBJ2-7	15	TRBD1	CASSEGQGLSYEQYF	TGTGCCAGCAGTGAGGGACAGGGCCTCTCCTACGAGCAGTACTTC
.	TRBV28	TRBJ1-1	15	.	CASSHDIGVGWQAFF	TGTGCCAGCAGCCATGACATTGGGGTGGGGTGGCAAGCTTTCTTT
.	TRBV5-1	TRBJ2-7	14	.	CASSLSISVYEQYF	TGCGCCAGCAGCTTGAGTATCTCCGTGTACGAGCAGTACTTC
.	TRBV5-6	TRBJ2-2	17	.	CASSLDTGQYGTGELFF	TGTGCCAGCAGCTTGGATACTGGCCAGTATGGCACCGGGGAGCTGTTTTTT
.	TRBV2	TRBJ1-5	14	.	CASSGSISAQPQHF	TGTGCCAGCAGTGGGAGTATATCAGCTCAGCCCCAGCATTTT
few	TRBV7-8	TRBJ2-1	14	.	CASSLNLGNNEQFF	TGTGCCAGCAGCTTAAACCTAGGGAACAATGAGCAGTTCTTC
few	TRBV7-9	TRBJ1-1	13	.	CASSLVMNTEAFF	TGTGCCAGCAGCTTAGTTATGAACACTGAAGCTTTCTTT
.	TRBV28	TRBJ2-7	15	TRBD1	CASSIGTGGSYEQYF	TGTGCCAGCAGTATTGGGACAGGGGGTTCCTACGAGCAGTACTTC
.	TRBV6-2/TRBV6-3	TRBJ2-7	18	TRBD2	CASSYQKQLAGNLYEQYF	TGTGCCAGCAGTTACCAAAAGCAACTAGCGGGGAACCTCTACGAGCAGTACTTC
.	TRBV10-3	TRBJ2-1	20	.	CAISKRTGDGSGTSYNEQFF	TGTGCCATCAGCAAGAGGACAGGGGATGGTAGCGGGACGTCCTACAATGAGCAGTTCTTC
.	TRBV27	TRBJ2-1	15	TRBD2	CASSLLAGSYNEQFF	TGTGCCAGCAGTTTATTAGCGGGGAGCTACAATGAGCAGTTCTTC
once	TRBV13	TRBJ2-5	13	TRBD2	CASSREGGETQYF	TGTGCCAGCAGCCGGGAGGGAGGGGAGACCCAGTACTTC
.	TRBV5-1	TRBJ1-5	15	.	CASSLGGQSYQPQHF	TGCGCCAGCAGCTTGGGCGGACAGAGCTATCAGCCCCAGCATTTT
.	TRBV27	TRBJ2-3	15	TRBD2	CASSPGLGVADTQYF	TGTGCCAGCAGTCCCGGACTAGGTGTTGCAGATACGCAGTATTTT
.	TRBV30	TRBJ1-4	16	.	CASIKEMGGDGEKLFF	TGTGCCTCAATAAAAGAAATGGGGGGAGATGGTGAAAAACTGTTTTTT
.	TRBV28	TRBJ1-5	13	.	CASKNWEGQPQHF	TGTGCCAGCAAAAACTGGGAGGGGCAGCCCCAGCATTTT
.	TRBV6-5	TRBJ2-7	15	.	CASSPGPARPYEQYF	TGTGCCAGCAGTCCGGGCCCCGCGAGGCCCTACGAGCAGTACTTC
.	TRBV28	TRBJ2-1	16	TRBD1	CASSFSGTGIYNEQFF	TGTGCCAGCAGTTTTTCCGGGACAGGGATATACAATGAGCAGTTCTTC
.	TRBV9	TRBJ2-1	15	TRBD1	CASSEGAPYYNEQFF	TGTGCCAGCAGCGAGGGGGCTCCTTACTACAATGAGCAGTTCTTC
.	TRBV7-8	TRBJ1-2	14	.	CASSLAIGGNGYTF	TGTGCCAGCAGCTTAGCGATAGGAGGGAATGGCTACACCTTC
once	TRBV6-5	TRBJ2-7	15	TRBD1	CASSYSGQGSYEQYF	TGTGCCAGCAGTTACTCCGGACAGGGATCCTACGAGCAGTACTTC
once	TRBV11-2	TRBJ2-1	12	.	CASSPNPKEQFF	TGTGCCAGCAGCCCGAACCCCAAGGAGCAGTTCTTC
.	TRBV9	TRBJ2-5	14	.	CASSFSGLQETQYF	TGTGCCAGCAGCTTTAGCGGTTTACAAGAGACCCAGTACTTC
.	TRBV20-1	TRBJ2-7	10	TRBD1	CSAATGTGLF	TGCAGTGCTGCAACGGGGACAGGGCTCTTC
once	TRBV18	TRBJ2-4	15	.	CASSPPGDAKNIQYF	TGTGCCAGCTCACCACCGGGGGACGCCAAAAACATTCAGTACTTC
.	TRBV12-1	TRBJ2-7	16	.	CASRPTIGDRTYEQYF	TGTGCCAGCAGACCTACCATAGGGGACAGAACCTACGAGCAGTACTTC
.	TRBV19	TRBJ1-4	15	.	CASSGGRATNEKLFF	TGTGCCAGTAGTGGCGGACGGGCAACTAATGAAAAACTGTTTTTT
.	TRBV14	TRBJ2-1	11	.	CASSLQSEQFF	TGTGCCAGCAGCCTCCAGAGCGAGCAGTTCTTC
.	TRBV7-9	TRBJ2-1	16	.	CASSPAPLGSYNEQFF	TGTGCCAGCAGCCCCGCCCCCCTAGGCTCCTACAATGAGCAGTTCTTC
few	TRBV6-5	TRBJ1-1	15	.	CASSYGAGENTEAFF	TGTGCCAGCAGTTACGGGGCAGGGGAGAACACTGAAGCTTTCTTT
.	TRBV7-9	TRBJ1-5	15	.	CASSLDGGANQPQHF	TGTGCCAGCAGCCTTGACGGGGGGGCCAATCAGCCCCAGCATTTT